This record concerns one TCR beta chain sequence. This entry is derived from a study of cytomegalovirus exposure and HLA in healthy donors. The protocol was immunoSEQ multiplex PCR, while the TCRdb copy is restricted to in-frame clones and leaves out a portion. The data contain fewer than 300,000 clones, over 75% of them seen just once; the ten biggest clones take up 0.92%. Germline V gene lookup returns CDR1 PRHDT and CDR2 FYEKMQ (reference sequence). V dropped 3 bases and J dropped 8 bases, with 16 bases sitting between them. CDR3 size: 14 residues. The chain combines TRBV13 with TRBJ1-2; a weak D match, TRBD1 (6 bases). The specimen was PBMCs. The clonotype was recovered from a woman between 18 and 30 years old in good health and CMV-seronegative. The chain's CDR3 is CASSLEGGLRGYTF. The CDR3 DNA is TGTGCCAGCAGCTTGGAGGGGGGGCTTCGCGGCTACACCTTC.